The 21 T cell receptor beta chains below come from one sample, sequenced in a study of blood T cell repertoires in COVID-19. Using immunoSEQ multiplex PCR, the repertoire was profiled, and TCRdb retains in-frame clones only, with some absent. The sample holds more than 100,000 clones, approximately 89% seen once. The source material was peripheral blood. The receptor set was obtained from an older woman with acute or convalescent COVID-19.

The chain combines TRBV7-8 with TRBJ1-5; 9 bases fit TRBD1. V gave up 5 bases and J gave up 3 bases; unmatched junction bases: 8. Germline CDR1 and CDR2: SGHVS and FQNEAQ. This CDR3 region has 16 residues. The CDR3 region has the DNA TGTGCCAGCAGCAAGGCCGGGACAGGGAACAATCAGCCCCAGCATTTT. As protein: CASSKAGTGNNQPQHF.

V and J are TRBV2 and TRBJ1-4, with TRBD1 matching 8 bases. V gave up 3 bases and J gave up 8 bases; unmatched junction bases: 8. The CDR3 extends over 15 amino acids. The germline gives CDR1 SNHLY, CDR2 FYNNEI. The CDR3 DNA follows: TGTGCCAGCAGTGATCTTGACAGGGGAGGCGAAAAACTGTTTTTT. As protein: CASSDLDRGGEKLFF.

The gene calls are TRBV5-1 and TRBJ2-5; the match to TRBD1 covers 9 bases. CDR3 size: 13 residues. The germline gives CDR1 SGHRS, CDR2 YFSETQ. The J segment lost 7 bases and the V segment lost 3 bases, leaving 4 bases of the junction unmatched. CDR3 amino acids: CASSYRQGVTQYF. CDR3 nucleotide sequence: TGCGCCAGCAGCTATAGACAGGGGGTGACCCAGTACTTC.

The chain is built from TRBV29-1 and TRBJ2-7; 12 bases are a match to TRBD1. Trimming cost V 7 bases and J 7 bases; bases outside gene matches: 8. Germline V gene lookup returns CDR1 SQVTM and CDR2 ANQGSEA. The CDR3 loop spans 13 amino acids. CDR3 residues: CSGGTGGLGEQYF. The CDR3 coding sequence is TGCAGCGGCGGGACAGGGGGCCTAGGTGAGCAGTACTTC.

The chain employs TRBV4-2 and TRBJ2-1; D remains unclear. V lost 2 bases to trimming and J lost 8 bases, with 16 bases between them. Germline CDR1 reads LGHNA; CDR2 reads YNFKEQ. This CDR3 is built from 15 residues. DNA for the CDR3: TGTGCCAGCAGCCAATGGAGAGCAACCATGGATGAGCAGTTCTTC. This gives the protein CASSQWRATMDEQFF.

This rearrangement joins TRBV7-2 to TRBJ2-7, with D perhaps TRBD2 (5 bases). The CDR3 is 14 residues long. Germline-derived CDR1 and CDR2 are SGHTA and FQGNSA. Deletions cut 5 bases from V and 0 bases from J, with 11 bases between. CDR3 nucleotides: TGTGCCAGCAGCCAAGCGGTAAGCTCCTACGAGCAGTACTTC. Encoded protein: CASSQAVSSYEQYF.

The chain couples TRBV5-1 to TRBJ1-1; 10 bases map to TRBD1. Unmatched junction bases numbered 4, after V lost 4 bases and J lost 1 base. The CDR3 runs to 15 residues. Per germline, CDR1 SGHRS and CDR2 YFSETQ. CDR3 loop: CASSPRDRGNTEAFF. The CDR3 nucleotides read TGCGCCAGCAGCCCGCGGGACAGGGGGAACACTGAAGCTTTCTTT.

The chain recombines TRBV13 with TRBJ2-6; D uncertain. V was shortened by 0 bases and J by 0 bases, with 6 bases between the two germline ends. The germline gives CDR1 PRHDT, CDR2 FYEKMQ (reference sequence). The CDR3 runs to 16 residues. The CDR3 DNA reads TGTGCCAGCAGCTTAGGCAGAGGCTCTGGGGCCAACGTCCTGACTTTC. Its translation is CASSLGRGSGANVLTF.

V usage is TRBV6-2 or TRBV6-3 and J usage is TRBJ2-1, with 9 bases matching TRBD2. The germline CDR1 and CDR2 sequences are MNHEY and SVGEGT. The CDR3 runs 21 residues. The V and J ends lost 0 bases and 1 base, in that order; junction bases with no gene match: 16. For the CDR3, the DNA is TGTGCCAGCAGTTACTCGAGTCAGGGACTAGCAGGGCAAGGGTCCTACAATGAGCAGTTCTTC. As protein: CASSYSSQGLAGQGSYNEQFF.

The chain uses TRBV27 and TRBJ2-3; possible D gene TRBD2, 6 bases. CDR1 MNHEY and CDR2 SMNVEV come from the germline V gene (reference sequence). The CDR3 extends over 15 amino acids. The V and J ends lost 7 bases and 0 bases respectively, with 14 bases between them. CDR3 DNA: TGTGCCAGCACTCCCGGGACTTCAAGCACAGATACGCAGTATTTT. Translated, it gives CASTPGTSSTDTQYF.

CDR3 nucleotides: TGTGCCAGCAGTATACACAGCACTGAAGCTTTCTTT. It codes for CASSIHSTEAFF. V is TRBV2 and J is TRBJ1-1; D is unclear. Germline-derived CDR1 and CDR2 are SNHLY and FYNNEI. The V end was cut by 5 bases, the J end by 4 bases, with 8 bases between. The CDR3 is 12 amino acids.

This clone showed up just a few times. CDR3 in DNA: TGTGCCAGCAGCCACACGACAGGATCGGGGCGGAAGGGCTACACCTTC. Protein: CASSHTTGSGRKGYTF. J is TRBJ1-2 and V is TRBV9; TRBD1 might be the D (6 bases). The germline V gene encodes CDR1 SGDLS and CDR2 YYNGEE. The CDR3 totals 16 residues. Trimming removed 4 bases from V and 8 bases from J, with 24 bases in between.

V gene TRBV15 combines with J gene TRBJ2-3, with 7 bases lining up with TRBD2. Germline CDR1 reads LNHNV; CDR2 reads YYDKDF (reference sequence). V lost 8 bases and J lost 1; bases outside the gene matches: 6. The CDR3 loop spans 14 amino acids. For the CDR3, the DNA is TGTGCCACCCGGCGCGGGGGACGCACAGATACGCAGTATTTT. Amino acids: CATRRGGRTDTQYF.

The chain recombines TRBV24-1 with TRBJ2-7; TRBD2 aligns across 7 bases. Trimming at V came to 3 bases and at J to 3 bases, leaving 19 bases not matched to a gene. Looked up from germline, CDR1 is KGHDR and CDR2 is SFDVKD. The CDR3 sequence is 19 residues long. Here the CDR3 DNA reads TGTGCCACCAGTGATCATCCTATCCCCCCTGGGACTAAACTCTACGAGCAGTACGTC. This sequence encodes CATSDHPIPPGTKLYEQYV.

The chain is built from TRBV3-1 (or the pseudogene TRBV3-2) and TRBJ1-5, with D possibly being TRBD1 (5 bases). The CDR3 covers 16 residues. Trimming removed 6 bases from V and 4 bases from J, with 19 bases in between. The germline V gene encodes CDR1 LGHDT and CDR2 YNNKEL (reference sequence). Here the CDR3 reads CASSSPYDSLNQPQHF. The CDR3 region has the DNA TGTGCCAGCAGTTCCCCATACGACAGCCTAAATCAGCCCCAGCATTTT.

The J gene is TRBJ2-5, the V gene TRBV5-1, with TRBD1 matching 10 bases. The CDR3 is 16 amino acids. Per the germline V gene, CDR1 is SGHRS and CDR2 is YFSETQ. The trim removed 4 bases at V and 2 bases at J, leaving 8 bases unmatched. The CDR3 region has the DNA TGCGCCAGCAGCATAGGACAGGGGGATATACAAGAGACCCAGTACTTC. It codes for CASSIGQGDIQETQYF.

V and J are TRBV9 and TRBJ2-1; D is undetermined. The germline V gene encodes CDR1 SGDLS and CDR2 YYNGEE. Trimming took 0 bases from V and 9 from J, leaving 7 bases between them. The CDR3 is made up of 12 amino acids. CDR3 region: CASSVEETEQFF. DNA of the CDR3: TGTGCCAGCAGCGTAGAGGAGACTGAGCAGTTCTTC.

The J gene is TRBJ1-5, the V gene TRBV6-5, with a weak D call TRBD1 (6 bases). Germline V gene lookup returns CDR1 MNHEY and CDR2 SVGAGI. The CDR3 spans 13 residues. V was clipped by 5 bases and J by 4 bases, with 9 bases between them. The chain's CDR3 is CASSRQGNQPQHF. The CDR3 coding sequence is TGTGCCAGCAGTCGTCAGGGGAATCAGCCCCAGCATTTT.

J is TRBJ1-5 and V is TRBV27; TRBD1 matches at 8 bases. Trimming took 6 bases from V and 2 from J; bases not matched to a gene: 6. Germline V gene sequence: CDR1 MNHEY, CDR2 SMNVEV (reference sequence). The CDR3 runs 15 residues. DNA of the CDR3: TGTGCCAGCAGACGGCAGGGGGCGGGCAATCAGCCCCAGCATTTT. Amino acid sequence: CASRRQGAGNQPQHF.

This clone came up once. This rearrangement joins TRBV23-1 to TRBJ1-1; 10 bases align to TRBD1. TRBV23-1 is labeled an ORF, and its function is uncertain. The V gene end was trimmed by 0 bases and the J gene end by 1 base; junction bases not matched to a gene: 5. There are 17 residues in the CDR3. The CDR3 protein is CASSQSRRDRGNTEAFF. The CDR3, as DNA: TGCGCCAGCAGTCAATCTAGAAGGGACAGGGGGAACACTGAAGCTTTCTTT.

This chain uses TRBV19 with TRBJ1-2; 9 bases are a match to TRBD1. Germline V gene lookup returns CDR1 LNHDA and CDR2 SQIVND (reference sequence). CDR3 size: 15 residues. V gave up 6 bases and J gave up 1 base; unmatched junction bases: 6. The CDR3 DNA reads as TGTGCCAGTAGAGCCGGGACAGGGAATAACTATGGCTACACCTTC. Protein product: CASRAGTGNNYGYTF.